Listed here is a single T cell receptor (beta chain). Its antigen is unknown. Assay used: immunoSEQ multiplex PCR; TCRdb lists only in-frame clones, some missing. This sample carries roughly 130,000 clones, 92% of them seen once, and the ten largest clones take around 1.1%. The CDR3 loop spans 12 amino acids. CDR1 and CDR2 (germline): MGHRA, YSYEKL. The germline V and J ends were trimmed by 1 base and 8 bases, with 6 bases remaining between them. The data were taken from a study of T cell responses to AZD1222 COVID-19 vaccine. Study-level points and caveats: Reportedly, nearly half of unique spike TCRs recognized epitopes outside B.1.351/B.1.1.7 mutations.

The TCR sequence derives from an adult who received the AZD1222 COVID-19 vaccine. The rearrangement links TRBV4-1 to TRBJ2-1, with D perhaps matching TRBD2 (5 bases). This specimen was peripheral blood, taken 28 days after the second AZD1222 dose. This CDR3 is CASSQGGYEQFF. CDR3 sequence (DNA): TGCGCCAGCAGCCAAGGAGGGTATGAGCAGTTCTTC.